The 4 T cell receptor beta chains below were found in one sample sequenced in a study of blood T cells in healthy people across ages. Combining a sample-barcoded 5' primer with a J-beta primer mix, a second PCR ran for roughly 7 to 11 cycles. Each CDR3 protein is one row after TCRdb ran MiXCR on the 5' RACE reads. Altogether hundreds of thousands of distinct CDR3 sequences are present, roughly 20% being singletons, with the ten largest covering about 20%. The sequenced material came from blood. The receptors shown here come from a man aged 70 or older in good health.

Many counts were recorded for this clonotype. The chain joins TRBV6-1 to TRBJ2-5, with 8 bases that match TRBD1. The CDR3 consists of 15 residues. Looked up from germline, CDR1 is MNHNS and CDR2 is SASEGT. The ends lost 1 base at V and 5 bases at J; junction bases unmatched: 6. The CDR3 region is CASSEVRTGKETQYF. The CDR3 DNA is TGTGCCAGCAGTGAAGTGAGGACAGGGAAGGAGACCCAGTACTTC.

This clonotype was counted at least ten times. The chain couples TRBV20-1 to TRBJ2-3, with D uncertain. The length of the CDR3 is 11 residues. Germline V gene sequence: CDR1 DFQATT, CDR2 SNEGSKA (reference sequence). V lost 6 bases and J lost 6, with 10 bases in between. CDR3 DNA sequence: TGCAGTGCCCGCCCCCGTGATACGCAGTATTTT. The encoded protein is CSARPRDTQYF.

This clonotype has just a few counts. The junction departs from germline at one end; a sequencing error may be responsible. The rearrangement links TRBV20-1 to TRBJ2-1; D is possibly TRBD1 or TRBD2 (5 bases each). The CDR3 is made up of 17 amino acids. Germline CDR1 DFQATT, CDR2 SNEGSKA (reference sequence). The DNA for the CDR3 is TGCAGTGCTAGAGATGCCCCTGGGGCGGGCGTCCACAATGAGCAGTCCTTC. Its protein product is CSARDAPGAGVHNEQSF.

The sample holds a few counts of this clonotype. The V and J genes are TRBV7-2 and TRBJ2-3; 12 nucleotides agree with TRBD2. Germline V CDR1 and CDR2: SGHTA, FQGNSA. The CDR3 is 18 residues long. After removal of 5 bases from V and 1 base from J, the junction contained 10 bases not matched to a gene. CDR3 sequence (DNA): TGTGCCAGCAGCCCTAACCTTCTAGCGGGGGGGCGCACAGATACGCAGTATTTT. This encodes CASSPNLLAGGRTDTQYF.